Below, 21 T cell receptor beta chains from the same sample are listed, as sequenced in a study of Tregs in tolerant kidney transplant recipients. This table comes from immunoSEQ multiplex PCR, and its TCRdb copy is limited to in-frame clones, with some not included. The table has nearly 50,000 clones, approximately 90% seen once. The nonmyeloablative bone marrow transplants came from related graft donors, with transient mixed chimerism. This specimen consisted of CD8+ T cells from blood (PBMCs), obtained 12 months after the transplant. All receptors derive from a human patient who received a combined kidney and bone marrow transplant. Some T cells may be provided by the graft donor.

This chain links TRBV21-1 with TRBJ2-5; the table's TRBD2 call for D was not verified on the DNA. TRBV21-1 is a pseudogene. The CDR3 is 15 residues long. In DNA form, the CDR3 reads TGTGCCAGCAGCAACGGTGTGGGGAGGTCGGAGACCCAGTACTTC. Translated: CASSNGVGRSETQYF.

As regards this clone: Other DNA sequences of this sample code for an identical CDR3. The chain carries TRBV30 and TRBJ1-1, with a possible D match to TRBD1 (6 bases). Between the trimmed V and J ends, which lost 2 bases and 2 bases, there was a span of 9 bases. The V gene's germline CDR1 is GTSNPN and CDR2 SVGIG (reference sequence). This CDR3 comprises 13 residues. CDR3: CAWSQGGNTEAFF. The CDR3 DNA reads TGTGCCTGGAGTCAAGGGGGTAACACTGAAGCTTTCTTT.

The chain links TRBV19 to TRBJ2-5, with TRBD1 matching 7 bases. Germline loops: CDR1 LNHDA, CDR2 SQIVND (reference sequence). There are 14 residues in the CDR3. The ends lost 6 bases at V and 5 bases at J; junction bases unmatched: 9. The CDR3 nucleotides read TGTGCCAGTAGGAGGGACAGTTCGGGGGAGACCCAGTACTTC. It yields the protein CASRRDSSGETQYF.

The genes are TRBV19 and TRBJ1-4; possibly TRBD1 for D (5 bases). From germline, CDR1 is LNHDA and CDR2 SQIVND (reference sequence). The CDR3 has 17 amino acids. Deletions cut 0 bases from V and 8 bases from J, with 19 bases between. CDR3 sequence: CASSIDGVQGGHEKLFF. The DNA of the CDR3 is TGTGCCAGTAGTATAGATGGCGTTCAGGGTGGGCACGAAAAACTGTTTTTT.

The rearrangement uses TRBV28 and TRBJ1-3; TRBD1 aligns across 7 bases. Germline loops: CDR1 MDHEN, CDR2 SYDVKM. The CDR3 extends over 15 amino acids. Trimming at V came to 3 bases and at J to 0 bases, leaving 2 bases not matched to a gene. CDR3 residues: CASSFGQVSGNTIYF. The CDR3 DNA reads TGTGCCAGCAGTTTTGGACAGGTCTCTGGAAACACCATATATTTT.

The rearrangement links TRBV9 to TRBJ2-3; possible D gene TRBD2, 6 bases. There are 16 residues in the CDR3. CDR1 SGDLS and CDR2 YYNGEE come from the germline V gene. With 0 bases removed from V and 0 bases from J, the gap between germline ends came to 11 bases. CDR3 coding DNA: TGTGCCAGCAGCGTAGAACGGGGGATTAGCACAGATACGCAGTATTTT. Translation: CASSVERGISTDTQYF.

The chain has TRBV7-8 and TRBJ2-7, with D maybe TRBD1 (5 bases). Germline CDR1 SGHVS, CDR2 FQNEAQ. V shed 0 bases and J shed 3 bases, with 9 bases lying between them. This CDR3 contains 14 residues. The CDR3 reads CASSLATASYEQYF. CDR3 bases: TGTGCCAGCAGCTTAGCGACAGCTAGCTACGAGCAGTACTTC.

The V gene is TRBV28, the J gene TRBJ1-5; a possible D gene is TRBD1 (6 bases). Looked up from germline, CDR1 is MDHEN and CDR2 is SYDVKM. The CDR3 is 15 residues long. V lost 2 bases and J lost 3, with 11 bases in between. The chain's CDR3 is CASSLPGTPNQPQHF. The DNA for the CDR3 is TGTGCCAGCAGTTTACCTGGGACACCCAATCAGCCCCAGCATTTT.

The chain employs TRBV5-8 and TRBJ2-7; 8 positions agree with TRBD1. The V gene end was trimmed by 5 bases and the J gene end by 1 base; junction bases not matched to a gene: 5. The CDR3 runs 14 residues. Germline CDR1 and CDR2: SGHTS and YDEGEE. DNA of the CDR3: TGTGCCAGCAGTTACGGGACAGGTTCCTACGAGCAGTACTTC. It encodes CASSYGTGSYEQYF.

This clone was picked up one time. The V call is TRBV7-8, the J call TRBJ2-2; D uncertain. Trimming removed 3 bases at V and 4 bases at J, with 9 bases between. The germline CDR1 and CDR2 sequences are SGHVS and FQNEAQ. This CDR3 region has 14 residues. CDR3 loop: CASSFGPRTGELFF. The CDR3 bases are TGTGCCAGCAGCTTTGGGCCCCGCACCGGGGAGCTGTTTTTT. The full variable domain, its missing parts supplied by reference TRBV7-8 and TRBJ2-2, is GAGVSQSPRYKVAKRGQDVALRCDPISGHVSLFWYQQALGQGPEFLTYFQNEAQLDKSGLPSDRFFAERPEGSVSTLKIQRTQQEDSAVYLCASSFGPRTGELFFGEGSRLTVL.

The chain links TRBV7-8 to TRBJ2-7; no firm D call. The length of the CDR3 is 14 residues. Between the trimmed V and J ends, which lost 1 base and 4 bases, there was a span of 11 bases. Germline V gene data show CDR1 as SGHVS and CDR2 as FQNEAQ. The CDR3 coding sequence is TGTGCCAGCAGCTTAGAACTAAACCAATACGAGCAGTACTTC. Amino acids: CASSLELNQYEQYF.

The chain carries TRBV5-6 and TRBJ2-3; TRBD2 is a possible D gene (5 bases). The ends were cut back, 3 bases at V and 1 base at J, with 9 bases in the middle. Germline loops: CDR1 SGHDT, CDR2 YYEEEE. This CDR3 has 14 amino acids. CDR3 in amino acids: CASSWGEGTDTQYF. The CDR3, as DNA: TGTGCCAGCAGCTGGGGAGAGGGCACAGATACGCAGTATTTT.

The chain links TRBV4-3 to TRBJ1-2; D is perhaps TRBD1 (5 bases). CDR3 length equals 13 residues. Germline V gene sequence: CDR1 LGHNA, CDR2 YSLEER. Trimming cost V 1 base and J 8 bases, with 11 bases left between them. The CDR3: CASSQVRGGGYTF. The CDR3 DNA follows: TGCGCCAGCAGCCAAGTTCGGGGGGGAGGCTACACCTTC.

The sample holds a few counts of this clone. The gene calls are TRBV9 and TRBJ1-3; no definite D call. Germline lookup yields CDR1 SGDLS and CDR2 YYNGEE. This CDR3 spans 13 amino acids. The germline V and J ends were trimmed by 0 bases and 8 bases, with 9 bases remaining between them. The CDR3 DNA follows: TGTGCCAGCAGCGTAGGGCTCCGGGACACCATATATTTT. Protein sequence: CASSVGLRDTIYF.

V gene TRBV10-1 combines with J gene TRBJ2-3, with D possibly TRBD1 on 5 matching bases. Germline V gene data show CDR1 as WNHNN and CDR2 as SYGVQD (reference sequence). This CDR3 region has 16 residues. V dropped 6 bases and J dropped 0 bases, with 16 bases sitting between them. The DNA of the CDR3 is TGCGCCAGCAGCCCTGACAGCCCCTCTAGCACAGATACGCAGTATTTT. This codes for CASSPDSPSSTDTQYF.

The chain employs TRBV19 and TRBJ2-1, with 13 bases that match TRBD2. With 4 bases clipped from V and 4 bases from J, the junction kept 1 base outside the gene matches. This CDR3 has 15 amino acids. Germline lookup yields CDR1 LNHDA and CDR2 SQIVND (reference sequence). The DNA of the CDR3 is TGTGCCAGTAGTAAACTAGCGGGAGGGTACAATGAGCAGTTCTTC. This codes for CASSKLAGGYNEQFF.

In this sample, this clone turned up once. The chain carries TRBV10-3 and TRBJ2-1; 14 bases match TRBD2. The CDR3 has 17 amino acids. Germline loops: CDR1 ENHRY, CDR2 SYGVKD. V shed 7 bases, J shed 7 bases, and the junction held 12 bases outside the gene matches. The CDR3 loop is CAITPTSGRAAGNEQFF. The CDR3 DNA reads as TGTGCCATCACCCCGACTAGCGGGAGGGCCGCAGGAAATGAGCAGTTCTTC.

This chain uses TRBV11-3 with TRBJ2-7, with D perhaps TRBD2 (5 bases). CDR1 SGHNT and CDR2 YENEEA come from the germline V gene. The CDR3 is 13 amino acids. V was trimmed by 6 bases and J by 5 bases, leaving 14 bases between them. CDR3 loop: CASSSLTGNEQYF. Written as DNA, the CDR3 is TGTGCCAGCAGTTCCCTTACGGGGAACGAGCAGTACTTC.

There are a few counts of this clone. The chain joins TRBV7-9 to TRBJ1-1; a weak D match, TRBD1 (6 bases). The V gene's germline CDR1 is SEHNR and CDR2 FQNEAQ (reference sequence). The CDR3 has 14 residues. Between the trimmed V and J ends, which lost 3 bases and 2 bases, there was a span of 10 bases. CDR3 protein: CASSLGQHNTEAFF. CDR3 DNA sequence: TGTGCCAGCAGCTTGGGACAACATAACACTGAAGCTTTCTTT.

The CDR3 loop reads CASSLHYRVNTGELFF. The DNA for the CDR3 is TGTGCCAGCAGTTTACACTACAGGGTAAACACCGGGGAGCTGTTTTTT. The rearrangement uses TRBV27 and TRBJ2-2; possible D gene TRBD1, 6 bases. Per the germline V gene, CDR1 is MNHEY and CDR2 is SMNVEV (reference sequence). CDR3 length: 16 amino acids. With 2 bases removed from V and 2 bases from J, the gap between germline ends came to 12 bases.

The chain joins TRBV6-1 to TRBJ1-1; D perhaps matches TRBD1 (5 bases). V lost 6 bases and J lost 5, with 13 bases in between. Germline V lookup: CDR1 MNHNS, CDR2 SASEGT. This CDR3 is built from 13 residues. CDR3 sequence: CASRRGFGTEAFF. The DNA of the CDR3 is TGTGCCAGCAGAAGGGGTTTCGGGACTGAAGCTTTCTTT.